The sequence of this T cell receptor beta chain was determined in a study of cytotoxic CD8 clonotypes in ibrutinib-treated CLL. Study-level information: The study included approximately 10 relapsed/refractory and fewer than 16 treatment-naive patients; about 18 had IGHV unmutated disease. A mean of around 270,000 productive templates and approximately 85,000 productive rearrangements was obtained per sample.

In regard to this clone: Its specificity is unknown.

The ends lost 3 bases at V and 7 bases at J; junction bases unmatched: 10. CDR1 is SGHNT and CDR2 is YYREEE in the germline V gene (reference sequence). This CDR3 region has 14 residues. Whole-study findings and limits: Patients had baseline clonality above age-matched healthy donors, and this clonality moved with circulating CD8+ T-cell counts.

Data came from immunoSEQ multiplex PCR; TCRdb stores just in-frame clones and leaves some out. This table holds approximately 350,000 clones, 67% found once. The chain has TRBV5-4 and TRBJ2-7, with 7 bases fitting TRBD1. The clonotype originates from a human donor with chronic lymphocytic leukemia. The sample consisted of PBMCs, taken after 36 months of ibrutinib treatment. Here the CDR3 reads CASSSKTGSYEQYF. The CDR3 nucleotides read TGTGCCAGCAGCTCAAAGACAGGGTCGTATGAGCAGTACTTC. Filled out from reference TRBV5-4 and TRBJ2-7, the complete variable domain reads ETGVTQSPTHLIKTRGQQVTLRCSSQSGHNTVSWYQQALGQGPQFIFQYYREEENGRGNFPPRFSGLQFPNYSSELNVNALELDDSALYLCASSSKTGSYEQYFGPGTRLTVT.